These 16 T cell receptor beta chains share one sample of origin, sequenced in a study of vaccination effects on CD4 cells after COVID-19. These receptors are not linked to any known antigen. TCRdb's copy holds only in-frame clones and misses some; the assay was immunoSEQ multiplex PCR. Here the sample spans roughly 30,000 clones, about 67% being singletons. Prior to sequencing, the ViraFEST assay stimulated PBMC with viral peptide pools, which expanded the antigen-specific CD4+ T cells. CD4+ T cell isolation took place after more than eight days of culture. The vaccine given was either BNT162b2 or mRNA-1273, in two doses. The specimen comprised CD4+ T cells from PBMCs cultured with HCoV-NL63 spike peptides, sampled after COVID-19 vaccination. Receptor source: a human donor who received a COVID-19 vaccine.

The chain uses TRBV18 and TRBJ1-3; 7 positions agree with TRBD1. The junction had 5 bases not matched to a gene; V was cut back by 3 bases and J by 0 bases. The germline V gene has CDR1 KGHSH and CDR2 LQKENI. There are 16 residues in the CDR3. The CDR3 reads CASSPPNRGSGNTIYF. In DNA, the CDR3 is TGTGCCAGCTCACCCCCGAACAGGGGCTCTGGAAACACCATATATTTT.

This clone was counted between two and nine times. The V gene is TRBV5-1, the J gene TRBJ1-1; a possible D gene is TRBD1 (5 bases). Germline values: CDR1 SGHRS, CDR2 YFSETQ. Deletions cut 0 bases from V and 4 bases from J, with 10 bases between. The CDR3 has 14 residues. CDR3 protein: CASSLAQGGTEAFF. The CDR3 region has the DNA TGCGCCAGCAGCTTGGCCCAGGGAGGCACTGAAGCTTTCTTT.

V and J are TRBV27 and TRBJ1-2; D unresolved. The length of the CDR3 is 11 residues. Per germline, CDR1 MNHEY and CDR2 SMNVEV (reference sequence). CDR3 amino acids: CVAGQLYGYTF. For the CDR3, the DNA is TGTGTGGCCGGGCAGCTCTATGGCTACACCTTC.

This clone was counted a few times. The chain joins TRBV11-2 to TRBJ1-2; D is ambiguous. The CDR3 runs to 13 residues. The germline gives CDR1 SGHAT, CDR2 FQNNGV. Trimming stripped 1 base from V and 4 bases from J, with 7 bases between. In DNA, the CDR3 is TGTGCCAGCAGCTTAGGACTCTTCTATGGCTACACCTTC. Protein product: CASSLGLFYGYTF.

CDR3: CASSSKETQYF. The CDR3 DNA reads TGTGCCAGCAGCTCCAAAGAGACCCAGTACTTC. V usage is TRBV7-2 and J usage is TRBJ2-5; D remains unclear. Germline V gene lookup returns CDR1 SGHTA and CDR2 FQGNSA. The CDR3 length is 11 residues. Trimming shortened V by 4 bases and J by 3 bases, and 3 bases separated the two germline ends.

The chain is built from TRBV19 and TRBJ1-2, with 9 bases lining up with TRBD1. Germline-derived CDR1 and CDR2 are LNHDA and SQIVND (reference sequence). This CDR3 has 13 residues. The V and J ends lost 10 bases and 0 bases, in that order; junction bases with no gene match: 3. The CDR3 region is CATYRGPNYGYTF. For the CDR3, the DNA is TGTGCCACCTACAGGGGGCCTAACTATGGCTACACCTTC.

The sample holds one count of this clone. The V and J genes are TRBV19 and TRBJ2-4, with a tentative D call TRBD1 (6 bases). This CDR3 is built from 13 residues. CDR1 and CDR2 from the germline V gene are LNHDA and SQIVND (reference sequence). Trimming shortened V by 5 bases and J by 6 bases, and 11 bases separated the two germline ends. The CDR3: CASSAGRGNIQYF. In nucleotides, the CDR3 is TGTGCCAGTAGTGCCGGCAGGGGAAACATTCAGTACTTC.

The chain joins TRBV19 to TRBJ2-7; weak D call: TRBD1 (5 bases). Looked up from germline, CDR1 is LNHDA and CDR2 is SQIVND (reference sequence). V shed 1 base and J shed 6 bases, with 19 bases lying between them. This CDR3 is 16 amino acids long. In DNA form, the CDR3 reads TGTGCCAGTAGTATAGGAGGCAGGGCCTCTGGTCGCGAGCAGTACTTC. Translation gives CASSIGGRASGREQYF.

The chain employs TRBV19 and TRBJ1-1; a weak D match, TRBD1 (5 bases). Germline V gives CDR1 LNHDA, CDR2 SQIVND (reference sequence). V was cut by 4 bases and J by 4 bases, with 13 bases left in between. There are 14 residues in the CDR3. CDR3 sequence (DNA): TGTGCCAGTAGTAGGGGACCGAGAGCCACTGAAGCTTTCTTT. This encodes CASSRGPRATEAFF.

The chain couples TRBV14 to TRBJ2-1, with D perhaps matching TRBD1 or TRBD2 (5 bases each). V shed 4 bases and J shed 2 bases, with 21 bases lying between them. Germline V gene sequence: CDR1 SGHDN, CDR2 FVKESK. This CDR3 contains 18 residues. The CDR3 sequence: CASSPTAREGATYNEQFF. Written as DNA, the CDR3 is TGTGCCAGCAGCCCCACCGCACGGGAAGGGGCTACCTACAATGAGCAGTTCTTC. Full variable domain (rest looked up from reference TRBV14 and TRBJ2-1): EAGVTQFPSHSVIEKGQTVTLRCDPISGHDNLYWYRRVMGKEIKFLLHFVKESKQDESGMPNNRFLAERTGGTYSTLKVQPAELEDSGVYFCASSPTAREGATYNEQFFGPGTRLTVL.

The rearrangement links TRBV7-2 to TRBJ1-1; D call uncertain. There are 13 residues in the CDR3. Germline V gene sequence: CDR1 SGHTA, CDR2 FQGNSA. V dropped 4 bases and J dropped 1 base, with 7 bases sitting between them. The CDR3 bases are TGTGCCAGCAGCTGGGCAGAGAACACTGAAGCTTTCTTT. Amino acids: CASSWAENTEAFF.

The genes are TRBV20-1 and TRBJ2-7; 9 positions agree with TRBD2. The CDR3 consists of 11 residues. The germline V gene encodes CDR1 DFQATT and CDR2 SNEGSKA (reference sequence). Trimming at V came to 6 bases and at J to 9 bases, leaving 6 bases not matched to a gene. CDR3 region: CSAPSGAVQYF. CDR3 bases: TGCAGTGCGCCTAGCGGGGCGGTGCAGTACTTC.

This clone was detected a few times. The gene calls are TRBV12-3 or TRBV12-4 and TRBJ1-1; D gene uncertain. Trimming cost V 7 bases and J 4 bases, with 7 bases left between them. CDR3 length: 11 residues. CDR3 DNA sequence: TGTGCCAGCATCCTGGCCACTGAAGCTTTCTTT. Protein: CASILATEAFF.

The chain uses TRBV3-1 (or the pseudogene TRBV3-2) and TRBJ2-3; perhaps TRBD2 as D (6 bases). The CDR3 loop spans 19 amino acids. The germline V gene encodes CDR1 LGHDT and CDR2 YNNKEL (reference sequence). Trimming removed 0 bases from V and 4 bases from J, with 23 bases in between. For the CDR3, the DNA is TGTGCCAGCAGCCAAGATAGTATCAGGCTAGCGAGCCGGGCAGATACGCAGTATTTT. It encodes CASSQDSIRLASRADTQYF.

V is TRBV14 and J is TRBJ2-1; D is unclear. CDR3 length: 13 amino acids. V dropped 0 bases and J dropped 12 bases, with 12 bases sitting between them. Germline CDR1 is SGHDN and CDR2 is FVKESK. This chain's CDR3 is CASSQDWRSVQFF. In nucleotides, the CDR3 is TGTGCCAGCAGCCAAGATTGGCGGTCTGTGCAGTTCTTC. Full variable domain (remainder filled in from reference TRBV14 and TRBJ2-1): EAGVTQFPSHSVIEKGQTVTLRCDPISGHDNLYWYRRVMGKEIKFLLHFVKESKQDESGMPNNRFLAERTGGTYSTLKVQPAELEDSGVYFCASSQDWRSVQFFGPGTRLTVL.

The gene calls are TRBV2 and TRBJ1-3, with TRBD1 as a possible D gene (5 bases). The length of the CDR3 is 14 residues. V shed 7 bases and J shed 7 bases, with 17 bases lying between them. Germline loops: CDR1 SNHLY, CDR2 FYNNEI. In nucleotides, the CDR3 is TGTGCCAGCACGGGACCGGGGATGGGGAACACCATATATTTT. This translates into CASTGPGMGNTIYF.